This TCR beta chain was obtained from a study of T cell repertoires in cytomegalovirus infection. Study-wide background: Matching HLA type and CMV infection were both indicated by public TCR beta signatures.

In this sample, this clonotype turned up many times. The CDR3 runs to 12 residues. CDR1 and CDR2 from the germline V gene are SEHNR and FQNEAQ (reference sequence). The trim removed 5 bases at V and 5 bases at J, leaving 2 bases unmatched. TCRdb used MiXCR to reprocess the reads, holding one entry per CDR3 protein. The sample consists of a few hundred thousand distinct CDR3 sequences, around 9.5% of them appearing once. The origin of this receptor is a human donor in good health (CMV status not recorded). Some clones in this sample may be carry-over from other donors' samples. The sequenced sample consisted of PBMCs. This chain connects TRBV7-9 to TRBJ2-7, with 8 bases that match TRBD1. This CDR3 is CASSQGQDEQYF. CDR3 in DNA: TGTGCCAGCAGCCAGGGACAGGACGAGCAGTACTTC.